These 27 T cell receptor beta chains originate from one sample sequenced in a study of beta chain features in type 1 diabetes. As every portion of the isolated RNA was reverse transcribed, the sequencing read expressed TCRB transcripts. TCRdb's table, derived via immunoSEQ multiplex PCR, lists solely in-frame clones and lacks some. The sample consists of about 160,000 clones, approximately 8.4% of them appearing once. The source material was central memory CD4+ T cells from blood. All receptors derive from a woman aged 18-35 years in good health.

The genes are TRBV19 and TRBJ2-5; D may be TRBD2 (6 bases). V lost 1 base and J lost 3, with 12 bases in between. Germline V gene sequence: CDR1 LNHDA, CDR2 SQIVND (reference sequence). The CDR3 sequence is 15 residues long. CDR3 sequence reads: CASSIGVSGEETQYF. CDR3 bases: TGTGCCAGTAGTATAGGAGTCTCGGGAGAAGAGACCCAGTACTTC.

The rearrangement joins TRBV7-2 to TRBJ2-5; 8 bases line up with TRBD2. V shed 0 bases and J 3 bases; nucleotides not matched to a gene: 3. CDR3 length: 15 amino acids. CDR1 SGHTA and CDR2 FQGNSA come from the germline V gene. The CDR3 region has the DNA TGTGCCAGCAGCTTAGCTGGTAGCGGGGAAGAGACCCAGTACTTC. Residues: CASSLAGSGEETQYF.

This clone was seen only a few times. This chain joins TRBV10-3 and TRBJ1-1; 9 bases are shared with TRBD1. In germline, CDR1 is ENHRY, CDR2 SYGVKD. V lost 6 bases and J lost 3; bases outside the gene matches: 5. CDR3 length: 14 residues. For the CDR3, the DNA is TGTGCCATCAGAGGGACAGGGTTACACACTGAAGCTTTCTTT. This sequence encodes CAIRGTGLHTEAFF.

In this sample, this clone turned up a few times. V gene TRBV7-2 combines with J gene TRBJ1-2; maybe TRBD1 (5 bases). CDR3 length: 15 residues. Germline CDR1 and CDR2: SGHTA and FQGNSA. V was clipped by 5 bases and J by 7 bases, with 20 bases between them. The CDR3 loop reads CASSPMGRGGGGYTF. CDR3 in DNA: TGTGCCAGCAGCCCCATGGGTAGGGGAGGAGGTGGCTACACCTTC. Full variable domain (remainder filled in from reference TRBV7-2 and TRBJ1-2): GAGVSQSPSNKVTEKGKDVELRCDPISGHTALYWYRQSLGQGLEFLIYFQGNSAPDKSGLPSDRFSAERTGGSVSTLTIQRTQQEDSAVYLCASSPMGRGGGGYTFGSGTRLTVV.

The sample holds a few counts of this clone. This sequence joins TRBV5-6 and TRBJ2-5; 10 bases are shared with TRBD1. This CDR3 contains 13 residues. CDR1 and CDR2 from the germline V gene are SGHDT and YYEEEE. The V gene end was trimmed by 4 bases and the J gene end by 5 bases; junction bases not matched to a gene: 2. The CDR3 here is CASSPGQGETQYF. As DNA, the CDR3 is TGTGCCAGCAGCCCGGGACAGGGGGAGACCCAGTACTTC. Using reference TRBV5-6 and TRBJ2-5 for the parts outside the CDR3, the full variable domain is DAGVTQSPTHLIKTRGQQVTLRCSPKSGHDTVSWYQQALGQGPQFIFQYYEEEERQRGNFPDRFSGHQFPNYSSELNVNALLLGDSALYLCASSPGQGETQYFGPGTRLLVL.

A few counts support this clone. This sequence joins TRBV28 and TRBJ1-5; perhaps TRBD1 as D (5 bases). Trimming took 4 bases from V and 3 from J, leaving 16 bases between them. The CDR3 runs to 16 residues. Germline V CDR1 and CDR2: MDHEN, SYDVKM. The CDR3 sequence is CASSSLMGGDNQPQHF. DNA of the CDR3: TGTGCCAGCAGTTCCCTGATGGGAGGGGACAATCAGCCCCAGCATTTT.

The V gene is TRBV2, the J gene TRBJ2-2; possible D gene TRBD1, 5 bases. The CDR3 covers 13 residues. Germline CDR1 is SNHLY and CDR2 is FYNNEI. Between the trimmed V and J ends, which lost 6 bases and 5 bases, there was a span of 10 bases. Here the CDR3 DNA reads TGTGCCAGCAGAAGGGGTGGTACCGGGGAGCTGTTTTTT. This encodes CASRRGGTGELFF.

This clone showed up just a few times. CDR3 sequence reads: CASTLAGVNTEAFF. In DNA form, the CDR3 reads TGTGCCAGCACCCTCGCAGGGGTGAACACTGAAGCTTTCTTT. The gene calls are TRBV7-9 and TRBJ1-1, with a weak D call TRBD1 (6 bases). This CDR3 is 14 amino acids long. Germline V gene lookup returns CDR1 SEHNR and CDR2 FQNEAQ (reference sequence). The germline V and J ends were trimmed by 7 bases and 0 bases, with 12 bases remaining between them.

This clone was observed a handful of times. The chain has TRBV7-2 and TRBJ2-7; 8 nucleotides match TRBD2. The trim removed 5 bases at V and 2 bases at J, leaving 8 bases unmatched. Germline assignment: CDR1 SGHTA and CDR2 FQGNSA. CDR3 size: 15 residues. The CDR3 loop reads CASSLRVAGPYEQYF. CDR3 DNA: TGTGCCAGCAGCCTACGTGTAGCGGGGCCCTACGAGCAGTACTTC.

V usage is TRBV13 and J usage is TRBJ2-3; D is undetermined. This CDR3 spans 14 amino acids. The V gene's germline CDR1 is PRHDT and CDR2 FYEKMQ (reference sequence). V lost 5 bases, J lost 6 bases, and 15 bases lay in between. For the CDR3, the DNA is TGTGCCAGCAGCCCCCCGCCGGAGTCCGATACGCAGTATTTT. Residues: CASSPPPESDTQYF.

The chain employs TRBV7-2 and TRBJ1-1; TRBD1 might be the D (5 bases). The CDR3 loop spans 15 amino acids. V was clipped by 7 bases and J by 5 bases, with 20 bases between them. Per germline, CDR1 SGHTA and CDR2 FQGNSA. CDR3 DNA: TGTGCCAGCAACATGGGGGAGGGTGGGAGAACTGAAGCTTTCTTT. Translation: CASNMGEGGRTEAFF.

The V call is TRBV7-9, the J call TRBJ1-1, with D perhaps matching TRBD1 (5 bases). Germline-derived CDR1 and CDR2 are SEHNR and FQNEAQ (reference sequence). The CDR3 is 14 amino acids. Trimming pared 5 bases from V and 1 base from J, leaving 11 bases between. CDR3 sequence reads: CASSHLTGNTEAFF. CDR3 DNA: TGTGCCAGCAGCCACTTAACAGGGAACACTGAAGCTTTCTTT.

This clone was observed a handful of times. This chain uses TRBV20-1 with TRBJ2-1; TRBD2 is a possible D gene (5 bases). The V end was cut by 6 bases, the J end by 10 bases, with 13 bases between. Germline-derived CDR1 and CDR2 are DFQATT and SNEGSKA (reference sequence). The CDR3 extends over 11 amino acids. CDR3 sequence: CSAPRLYEQFF. The CDR3 bases are TGCAGTGCACCCAGACTATACGAGCAGTTCTTC.

The V and J genes are TRBV7-2 and TRBJ2-3, with 11 nucleotides matching TRBD2. The V segment lost 4 bases and the J segment 8 bases; nucleotides outside the gene matches: 14. The CDR3 is 17 residues long. Per the germline V gene, CDR1 is SGHTA and CDR2 is FQGNSA. CDR3 sequence (DNA): TGTGCCAGCAGCTCCCAGCGCTCTAGCGGGGGGCATGTTACGCAGTATTTT. Protein: CASSSQRSSGGHVTQYF.

This clone was detected a few times. The chain is built from TRBV6-5 and TRBJ2-2; 8 positions agree with TRBD2. V dropped 4 bases and J dropped 4; count of bases not matched to a gene: 5. CDR1 is MNHEY and CDR2 is SVGAGI in the germline V gene. This CDR3 is 15 amino acids long. The DNA for the CDR3 is TGTGCCAGCAGTTCGTGGACTAGCCCCACCGGGGAGCTGTTTTTT. Residues: CASSSWTSPTGELFF.

V is TRBV11-2 and J is TRBJ2-7; D is unresolved. The germline CDR1 and CDR2 sequences are SGHAT and FQNNGV. CDR3 length: 12 amino acids. Trimming shortened V by 5 bases and J by 4 bases, and 9 bases separated the two germline ends. CDR3 nucleotides: TGTGCCAGCAGCCCATTACAGTACGAGCAGTACTTC. Protein: CASSPLQYEQYF.

This clone was seen only a few times. The V and J genes are TRBV14 and TRBJ1-2, with 11 nucleotides matching TRBD1. The CDR3 loop spans 14 amino acids. Per germline, CDR1 SGHDN and CDR2 FVKESK. V lost 3 bases and J lost 6; bases outside the gene matches: 3. The CDR3 reads CASSQGTGGHGYTF. In DNA, the CDR3 is TGTGCCAGCAGCCAGGGGACAGGGGGTCATGGCTACACCTTC.

The chain uses TRBV11-3 and TRBJ2-7; D perhaps matches TRBD2 (6 bases). Germline CDR1 SGHNT, CDR2 YENEEA. There are 14 residues in the CDR3. V lost 0 bases and J 7 bases, leaving 13 bases between the germline ends. This CDR3 reads CASSLEPPRGEQYF. The DNA for the CDR3 is TGTGCCAGCAGCTTAGAACCTCCACGGGGGGAGCAGTACTTC.

The chain has TRBV11-2 and TRBJ2-1; D is unclear. The CDR3 contains 15 residues. Trimming removed 2 bases from V and 0 bases from J, with 8 bases in between. Germline values: CDR1 SGHAT, CDR2 FQNNGV. CDR3 DNA sequence: TGTGCCAGCAGCTTAAGTCAGGACTCCTACAATGAGCAGTTCTTC. The encoded protein is CASSLSQDSYNEQFF.

This clone was seen a few times. The chain links TRBV6-6 to TRBJ1-1, with 7 bases that match TRBD1. The V and J ends lost 5 bases and 0 bases, in that order; junction bases with no gene match: 6. Germline V gene lookup returns CDR1 MNHNY and CDR2 SVGAGI (reference sequence). CDR3 length: 15 residues. CDR3 DNA: TGTGCCAGCAGTCCACGACAGGGCATGAACACTGAAGCTTTCTTT. As protein: CASSPRQGMNTEAFF.

The gene calls are TRBV15 and TRBJ2-3, with TRBD2 as a possible D gene (5 bases). The CDR3 consists of 14 residues. Germline V gene lookup returns CDR1 LNHNV and CDR2 YYDKDF (reference sequence). Trimming removed 3 bases from V and 6 bases from J, with 13 bases in between. In DNA form, the CDR3 reads TGTGCCACCAGCAGCCGCTTAACGGGGGATACGCAGTATTTT. This gives the protein CATSSRLTGDTQYF.

This chain links TRBV7-2 with TRBJ2-7, with D uncertain. Germline V gives CDR1 SGHTA, CDR2 FQGNSA. V lost 1 base and J lost 3, with 13 bases in between. This CDR3 is 15 amino acids long. CDR3 bases: TGTGCCAGCAGCTTAGATCCCGGTCTCTTCTACGAGCAGTACTTC. Protein product: CASSLDPGLFYEQYF.

The rearrangement links TRBV7-2 to TRBJ2-3; 8 positions agree with TRBD1. J was trimmed by 8 bases and V by 5 bases; bases with no gene match: 3. The CDR3 has 12 amino acids. CDR1 and CDR2 (germline): SGHTA, FQGNSA. The CDR3 reads CASSPDRVTQYF. The CDR3 DNA reads TGTGCCAGCAGCCCGGACAGGGTTACGCAGTATTTT.

This clone was detected a few times. The chain is built from TRBV9 and TRBJ1-2; 10 bases are shared with TRBD1. Trimming at V came to 5 bases and at J to 6 bases, leaving 7 bases not matched to a gene. The CDR3 extends over 14 amino acids. Germline V gene data show CDR1 as SGDLS and CDR2 as YYNGEE. CDR3 in amino acids: CASRGQGLIDGYTF. The DNA for the CDR3 is TGTGCCAGCAGGGGACAGGGGTTAATAGATGGCTACACCTTC. Based on the CDR3 plus reference TRBV9 and TRBJ1-2, the full variable domain is DSGVTQTPKHLITATGQRVTLRCSPRSGDLSVYWYQQSLDQGLQFLIQYYNGEERAKGNILERFSAQQFPDLHSELNLSSLELGDSALYFCASRGQGLIDGYTFGSGTRLTVV.

This clone was counted between two and nine times. The chain joins TRBV11-3 to TRBJ2-3, with 7 bases lining up with TRBD2. CDR3 length equals 16 residues. J lost 6 bases, V lost 5 bases, and 14 bases had no gene match. Germline CDR1 reads SGHNT; CDR2 reads YENEEA. CDR3 sequence (DNA): TGTGCCAGCAGCCCCAAAGGGCGGGAGAGAGCGGATACGCAGTATTTT. Its translation: CASSPKGRERADTQYF.

The chain employs TRBV6-1 and TRBJ2-1, with 10 nucleotides matching TRBD1. The germline V gene has CDR1 MNHNS and CDR2 SASEGT. The V gene end was trimmed by 7 bases and the J gene end by 5 bases; junction bases not matched to a gene: 5. CDR3 length equals 14 residues. The CDR3 DNA reads as TGTGCCAGCACCTCGGGACAGGGGAACAATGAGCAGTTCTTC. It yields the protein CASTSGQGNNEQFF.

The chain recombines TRBV30 with TRBJ2-1, with 11 bases lining up with TRBD2. In germline, CDR1 is GTSNPN, CDR2 SVGIG (reference sequence). Trimming at V came to 2 bases and at J to 4 bases, leaving 4 bases not matched to a gene. This CDR3 comprises 15 residues. CDR3 sequence (DNA): TGTGCCTGGAGTTTACGACTAGCGGGGTACAATGAGCAGTTCTTC. This encodes CAWSLRLAGYNEQFF.